These 30 T cell receptor beta chains were all obtained from the same sample, sequenced in a study of control samples from healthy donors and cancer patients. This table comes from immunoSEQ multiplex PCR, and its TCRdb copy is limited to in-frame clones, with some not included. This sample has 100,000 to 150,000 clones, with 80% to 95% found just once. The sequenced sample consisted of blood. These receptors came from a man aged 40-49 years in good health.

This clone was found once. The chain uses TRBV28 and TRBJ1-6; the D gene is possibly TRBD1 (6 bases). V was trimmed by 4 bases and J by 10 bases, leaving 20 bases between them. Germline CDR1 reads MDHEN; CDR2 reads SYDVKM. The CDR3 has 16 residues. CDR3: CASSSLGSGDRSPLHF. The CDR3 coding sequence is TGTGCCAGCAGTTCTCTTGGATCAGGGGATAGGTCACCCCTCCACTTT.

J is TRBJ1-2 and V is TRBV12-3 or TRBV12-4; 10 bases are shared with TRBD1. Unmatched junction bases numbered 0, after V lost 5 bases and J lost 3 bases. The CDR3 has 13 residues. DNA for the CDR3: TGTGCCAGCAGTGGGACAGGGGACTATGGCTACACCTTC. It translates to CASSGTGDYGYTF.

The rearrangement uses TRBV6-5 and TRBJ2-7, with 9 bases identical to TRBD1. The junction had 3 bases not matched to a gene; V was cut back by 2 bases and J by 1 base. The CDR3 has 15 amino acids. Germline V gene data show CDR1 as MNHEY and CDR2 as SVGAGI. Here the CDR3 DNA reads TGTGCCAGCAGTTACGTCGGACAGGGGTCCTACGAGCAGTACTTC. Residues: CASSYVGQGSYEQYF.

J is TRBJ1-2 and V is TRBV10-3, with 8 bases matching TRBD1. Per the germline V gene, CDR1 is ENHRY and CDR2 is SYGVKD. The J segment lost 5 bases and the V segment lost 3 bases, leaving 14 bases of the junction unmatched. The CDR3 spans 17 residues. CDR3 sequence reads: CAISEFQTGADAYGYTF. Here the CDR3 DNA reads TGTGCCATCAGTGAATTCCAGACAGGGGCCGACGCTTATGGCTACACCTTC.

The chain links TRBV10-3 to TRBJ1-1; D gene uncertain. The CDR3 is 11 residues long. Germline loops: CDR1 ENHRY, CDR2 SYGVKD. Trimming removed 6 bases at V and 0 bases at J, with 2 bases between. The CDR3 DNA follows: TGTGCCATCAGCATGAACACTGAAGCTTTCTTT. This encodes CAISMNTEAFF.

This sequence joins TRBV5-1 and TRBJ1-4; TRBD1 matches 7 bases. The germline gives CDR1 SGHRS, CDR2 YFSETQ. V was clipped by 4 bases and J by 7 bases; unmatched bases: 10. This CDR3 has 15 amino acids. CDR3 sequence (DNA): TGCGCCAGCAGCCATGCAGGGACAGCCAGTGAAAAACTGTTTTTT. Its translation: CASSHAGTASEKLFF.

The chain uses TRBV28 and TRBJ1-5; TRBD1 aligns across 8 bases. Germline CDR1 and CDR2: MDHEN and SYDVKM. This CDR3 has 15 amino acids. V gave up 6 bases and J gave up 6 bases; unmatched junction bases: 10. Here the CDR3 reads CASSTGQGGGQPQHF. The CDR3 DNA reads TGTGCCAGCAGCACCGGACAGGGCGGGGGTCAGCCCCAGCATTTT.

The chain recombines TRBV23-1 with TRBJ1-6; weak D call: TRBD1 (5 bases). TRBV23-1 falls under the ORF class, with uncertain function. The CDR3 sequence is 15 residues long. V shed 3 bases and J shed 6 bases, with 12 bases lying between them. The CDR3 region is CASSHLGARNSPLHF. The CDR3 DNA is TGCGCCAGCAGTCATCTCGGGGCGCGTAATTCACCCCTCCACTTT.

The chain couples TRBV11-2 to TRBJ2-6; D gene uncertain. Trimming took off 3 bases at V and 0 bases at J, with 6 bases between the two ends. CDR1 is SGHAT and CDR2 is FQNNGV in the germline V gene. The CDR3 length is 15 residues. The CDR3 region is CASSFAVSGANVLTF. The CDR3 nucleotides are TGTGCCAGCAGCTTTGCAGTCTCTGGGGCCAACGTCCTGACTTTC.

A single count supports this clone. The chain links TRBV9 to TRBJ2-1; 13 bases align to TRBD2. The CDR3 length is 15 residues. Germline lookup yields CDR1 SGDLS and CDR2 YYNGEE. J was trimmed by 7 bases and V by 3 bases; bases with no gene match: 4. This chain's CDR3 is CASSGGLAGVNEQFF. Here the CDR3 DNA reads TGTGCCAGCAGCGGAGGACTAGCGGGGGTTAATGAGCAGTTCTTC.

The CDR3 coding sequence is TGTGCCAGCAGTTCCGGGAGAGGGCGCTCTGGGGCCAACGTCCTGACTTTC. This codes for CASSSGRGRSGANVLTF. The V and J genes are TRBV28 and TRBJ2-6, with D maybe TRBD2 (6 bases). Germline-derived CDR1 and CDR2 are MDHEN and SYDVKM. The V and J ends lost 4 bases and 0 bases respectively, with 13 bases between them. The CDR3 totals 17 residues.

The CDR3 DNA reads TGTGCCAGCAGCCCGGGCGAGGATTATGGCTACACCTTC. This sequence encodes CASSPGEDYGYTF. The chain carries TRBV5-6 and TRBJ1-2, with D unresolved. V was cut by 4 bases and J by 5 bases, with 12 bases left in between. Germline V CDR1 and CDR2: SGHDT, YYEEEE. The CDR3 has 13 amino acids.

The genes are TRBV3-1 (or the pseudogene TRBV3-2) and TRBJ2-1, with 12 bases fitting TRBD2. Looked up from germline, CDR1 is LGHDT and CDR2 is YNNKEL (reference sequence). After removal of 8 bases from V and 6 bases from J, the junction contained 11 bases not matched to a gene. This CDR3 comprises 16 residues. The CDR3, as DNA: TGTGCCAGCTGCCCAACCCTAGCGGGGGGGCGCAATGAGCAGTTCTTC. Protein: CASCPTLAGGRNEQFF.

The sample holds one count of this clone. The chain recombines TRBV5-8 with TRBJ2-7, with TRBD1 matching 7 bases. The CDR3 spans 17 residues. V lost 4 bases, J lost 7 bases, and 20 bases stayed unmatched. Germline V lookup: CDR1 SGHTS, CDR2 YDEGEE. This CDR3 is CASSPETGTPGVREQYF. CDR3 coding DNA: TGTGCCAGCAGCCCCGAGACAGGGACCCCCGGTGTGAGGGAGCAGTACTTC.

The chain joins TRBV24-1 to TRBJ2-1; D tentatively reads TRBD1 or TRBD2 (5 bases each). The CDR3 has 13 amino acids. V dropped 5 bases and J dropped 9 bases, with 13 bases sitting between them. Germline V gene data show CDR1 as KGHDR and CDR2 as SFDVKD. The CDR3 loop is CATSGPARGEQFF. CDR3 bases: TGTGCCACCAGTGGACCGGCGAGGGGTGAGCAGTTCTTC.

This clone was recorded only once. The chain joins TRBV5-5 to TRBJ1-6, with TRBD1 matching over 8 bases. Germline-derived CDR1 and CDR2 are SGHKS and YYEKEE (reference sequence). Unmatched junction bases numbered 11, after V lost 2 bases and J lost 10 bases. CDR3 length: 16 residues. The CDR3 region has the DNA TGTGCCAGCAGCTTTACAGGGGGGAACTTACAATCACCCCTCCACTTT. It specifies CASSFTGGNLQSPLHF.

V and J are TRBV2 and TRBJ1-2; weak D call: TRBD1 (5 bases). Between the trimmed V and J ends, which lost 7 bases and 0 bases, there was a span of 15 bases. Germline CDR1 is SNHLY and CDR2 is FYNNEI. The CDR3 sequence is 15 residues long. The CDR3 bases are TGTGCCAGCAACCTCGTGGGCAGGGCTAACTATGGCTACACCTTC. This sequence encodes CASNLVGRANYGYTF.

This rearrangement joins TRBV6-5 to TRBJ2-7, with 7 bases lining up with TRBD1. The CDR3 consists of 13 residues. Germline V lookup: CDR1 MNHEY, CDR2 SVGAGI. The V gene end was trimmed by 5 bases and the J gene end by 2 bases; junction bases not matched to a gene: 3. The CDR3 DNA reads TGTGCCAGCAGTCGACAGGGAACCTACGAGCAGTACTTC. Protein sequence: CASSRQGTYEQYF.

V gene TRBV7-8 combines with J gene TRBJ2-5, with TRBD2 identical over 8 bases. The CDR3 has 15 amino acids. CDR1 is SGHVS and CDR2 is FQNEAQ in the germline V gene. V lost 7 bases to trimming and J lost 7 bases; unmatched junction nucleotides: 14. The CDR3 region has the DNA TGTGCCAGCACCCCGGCGGGGGGAGCCCTTGGGACCCAGTACTTC. Its translation: CASTPAGGALGTQYF.

This chain joins TRBV12-5 and TRBJ1-2; D gene uncertain. The CDR3 consists of 14 residues. CDR1 LGHNT and CDR2 FRNRAP come from the germline V gene. Trimming pared 0 bases from V and 4 bases from J, leaving 9 bases between. CDR3 in amino acids: CASGLVGSGYGYTF. The CDR3 DNA follows: TGTGCTAGTGGTTTGGTAGGGAGCGGCTATGGCTACACCTTC.

This rearrangement joins TRBV2 to TRBJ2-2, with 10 bases that match TRBD2. Per germline, CDR1 SNHLY and CDR2 FYNNEI. The CDR3 extends over 15 amino acids. V dropped 4 bases and J dropped 4; count of bases not matched to a gene: 3. The CDR3 DNA reads TGTGCCAGCAGTGTCGGGACTAGCGCCACCGGGGAGCTGTTTTTT. The encoded protein is CASSVGTSATGELFF.

This clone was recorded only once. The chain joins TRBV2 to TRBJ2-2, with 10 bases identical to TRBD1. The CDR3 has 16 residues. Germline V gene sequence: CDR1 SNHLY, CDR2 FYNNEI. V was pared by 4 bases and J by 2 bases, with 4 bases of the junction left unmatched. The CDR3 DNA sequence: TGTGCCAGCAGTGGACAGGGGGCGGTCAACACCGGGGAGCTGTTTTTT. This sequence encodes CASSGQGAVNTGELFF.

This CDR3 reads CASSQQGVGEKLFF. The CDR3 nucleotides read TGTGCCAGCAGCCAACAGGGGGTGGGTGAAAAACTGTTTTTT. This sequence joins TRBV7-9 and TRBJ1-4; 8 nucleotides match TRBD1. Trimming took 5 bases from V and 7 from J; bases not matched to a gene: 6. The germline gives CDR1 SEHNR, CDR2 FQNEAQ (reference sequence). The CDR3 extends over 14 amino acids.

The chain carries TRBV5-1 and TRBJ2-7, with 12 bases aligning to TRBD2. The CDR3 totals 15 residues. Germline V CDR1 and CDR2: SGHRS, YFSETQ. V lost 1 base and J lost 5; bases outside the gene matches: 4. The CDR3 DNA reads as TGCGCCAGCAGCTTGCCTAGCGGGGGGGCGGACGAGCAGTACTTC. Residues: CASSLPSGGADEQYF.

The rearrangement joins TRBV5-1 to TRBJ2-3; weak D call: TRBD1 (5 bases). CDR3 size: 14 residues. Germline V gives CDR1 SGHRS, CDR2 YFSETQ. Trimming left V 5 bases short and J 3 bases short, with 13 bases between. The CDR3: CASRRQGTTDTQYF. The CDR3 nucleotides are TGCGCCAGCAGAAGGCAGGGTACGACAGATACGCAGTATTTT.

The CDR3 spells CASTPGQGSSYEQYF. The CDR3 coding sequence is TGTGCCAGTACCCCAGGACAGGGGTCCTCCTACGAGCAGTACTTC. The rearrangement joins TRBV19 to TRBJ2-7, with TRBD1 matching 9 bases. Germline V gene lookup returns CDR1 LNHDA and CDR2 SQIVND (reference sequence). V was pared by 7 bases and J by 0 bases, with 7 bases of the junction left unmatched. CDR3 size: 15 residues.

The chain has TRBV9 and TRBJ2-1, with D perhaps TRBD2 (6 bases). The CDR3 sequence is 14 residues long. The germline CDR1 and CDR2 sequences are SGDLS and YYNGEE. With 6 bases removed from V and 8 bases from J, the gap between germline ends came to 18 bases. The CDR3 DNA follows: TGTGCCAGCACCAGTGGCGGGGATGGCGATGAGCAGTTCTTC. Amino acid sequence: CASTSGGDGDEQFF.

This clone was seen a single time. This chain connects TRBV4-2 to TRBJ2-7, with 9 bases matching TRBD1. V dropped 0 bases and J dropped 3; count of bases not matched to a gene: 6. CDR1 is LGHNA, CDR2 YNFKEQ, per germline. There are 16 residues in the CDR3. The CDR3 spells CASSQDRKGQGYEQYF. The CDR3, as DNA: TGTGCCAGCAGCCAAGATCGAAAGGGACAGGGCTACGAGCAGTACTTC.

The chain links TRBV29-1 to TRBJ2-7, with D possibly being TRBD2 (5 bases). V shed 7 bases and J shed 3 bases, with 19 bases lying between them. This CDR3 is 14 amino acids long. Per the germline V gene, CDR1 is SQVTM and CDR2 is ANQGSEA. Written as DNA, the CDR3 is TGCAGCGCTGGACCGGGATCGGGGTACTACGAGCAGTACTTC. Residues: CSAGPGSGYYEQYF.

The chain has TRBV5-1 and TRBJ2-5, with D tentatively TRBD2 (5 bases). CDR1 and CDR2 (germline): SGHRS, YFSETQ. V lost 4 bases and J lost 0, with 10 bases in between. There are 14 residues in the CDR3. CDR3 protein: CASSTSGDQETQYF. The CDR3, as DNA: TGCGCCAGCAGCACGTCCGGGGACCAAGAGACCCAGTACTTC.